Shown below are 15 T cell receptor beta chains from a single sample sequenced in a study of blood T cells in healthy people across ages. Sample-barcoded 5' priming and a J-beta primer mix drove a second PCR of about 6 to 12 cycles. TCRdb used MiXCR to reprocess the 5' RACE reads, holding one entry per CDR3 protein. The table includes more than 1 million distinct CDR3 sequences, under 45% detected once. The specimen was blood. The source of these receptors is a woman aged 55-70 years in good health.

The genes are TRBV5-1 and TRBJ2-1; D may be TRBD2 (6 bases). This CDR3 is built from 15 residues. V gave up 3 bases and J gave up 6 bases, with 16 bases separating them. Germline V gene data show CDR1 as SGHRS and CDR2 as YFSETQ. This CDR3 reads CASSYFGDWTNEQFF. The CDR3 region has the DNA TGCGCCAGCAGCTACTTCGGGGACTGGACCAATGAGCAGTTCTTC.

CDR3 sequence (DNA): TGTGCCAGCAGAAATCAGGGAGGAGTACCCCACGAGCAGTACTTC. Protein sequence: CASRNQGGVPHEQYF. This chain uses TRBV28 with TRBJ2-4; tentatively, D is TRBD2 (6 bases). Near its end, the DNA agrees better with TRBJ2-7, so the J call may be wrong. The CDR3 length is 15 residues. Germline loops: CDR1 MDHEN, CDR2 SYDVKM.

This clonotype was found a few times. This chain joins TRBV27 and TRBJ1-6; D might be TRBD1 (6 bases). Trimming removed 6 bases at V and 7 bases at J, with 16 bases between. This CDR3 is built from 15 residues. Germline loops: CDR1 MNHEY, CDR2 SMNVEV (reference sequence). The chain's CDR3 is CASRGQGAMNSPLHF. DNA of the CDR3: TGTGCCAGCAGGGGACAAGGGGCCATGAATTCACCCCTCCACTTT.

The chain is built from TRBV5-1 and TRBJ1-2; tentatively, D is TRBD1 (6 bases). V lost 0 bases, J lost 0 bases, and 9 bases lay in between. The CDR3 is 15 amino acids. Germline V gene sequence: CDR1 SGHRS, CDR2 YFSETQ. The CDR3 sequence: CASSLGRGTNYGYTF. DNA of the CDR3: TGCGCCAGCAGCTTGGGCAGGGGTACTAACTATGGCTACACCTTC.

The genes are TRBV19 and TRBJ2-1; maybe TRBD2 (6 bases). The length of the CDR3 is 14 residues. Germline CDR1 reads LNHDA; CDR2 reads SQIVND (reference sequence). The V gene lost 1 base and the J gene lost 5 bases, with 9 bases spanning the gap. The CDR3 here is CASSIASAHNEQFF. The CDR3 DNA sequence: TGTGCCAGTAGTATAGCTAGCGCCCACAATGAGCAGTTCTTC.

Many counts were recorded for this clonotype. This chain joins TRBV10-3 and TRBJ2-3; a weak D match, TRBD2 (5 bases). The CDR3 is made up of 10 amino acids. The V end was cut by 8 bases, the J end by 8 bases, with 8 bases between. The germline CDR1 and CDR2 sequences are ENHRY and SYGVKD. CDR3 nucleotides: TGTGCCATCTCCGAGGGTACGCAGTATTTT. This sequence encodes CAISEGTQYF.

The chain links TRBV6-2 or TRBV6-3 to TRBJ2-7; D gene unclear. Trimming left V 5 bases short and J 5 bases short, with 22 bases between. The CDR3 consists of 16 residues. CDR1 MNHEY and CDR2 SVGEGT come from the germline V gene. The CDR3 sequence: CASSKILGYVFDEQYF. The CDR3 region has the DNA TGTGCCAGCAGTAAAATCCTAGGATACGTTTTCGACGAGCAGTACTTC.

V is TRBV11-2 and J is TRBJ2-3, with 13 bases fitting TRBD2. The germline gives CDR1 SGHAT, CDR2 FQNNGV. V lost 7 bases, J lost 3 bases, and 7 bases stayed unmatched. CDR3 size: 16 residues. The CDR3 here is CASTRTSGSGTDTQYF. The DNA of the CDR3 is TGTGCCAGCACCCGGACTAGCGGGAGTGGAACAGATACGCAGTATTTT.

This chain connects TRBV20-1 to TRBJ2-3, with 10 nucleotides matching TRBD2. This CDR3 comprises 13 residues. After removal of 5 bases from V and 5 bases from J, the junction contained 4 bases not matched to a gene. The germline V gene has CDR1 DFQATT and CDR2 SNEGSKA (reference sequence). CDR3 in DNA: TGCAGTGCTGTACTAGCGGGAAAAGATACGCAGTATTTT. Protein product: CSAVLAGKDTQYF.

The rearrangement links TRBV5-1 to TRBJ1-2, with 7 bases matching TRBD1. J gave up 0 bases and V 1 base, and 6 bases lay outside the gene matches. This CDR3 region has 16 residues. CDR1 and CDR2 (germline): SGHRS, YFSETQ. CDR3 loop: CASSLRDSPANYGYTF. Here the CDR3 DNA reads TGCGCCAGCAGCTTGAGGGACAGCCCAGCTAACTATGGCTACACCTTC.

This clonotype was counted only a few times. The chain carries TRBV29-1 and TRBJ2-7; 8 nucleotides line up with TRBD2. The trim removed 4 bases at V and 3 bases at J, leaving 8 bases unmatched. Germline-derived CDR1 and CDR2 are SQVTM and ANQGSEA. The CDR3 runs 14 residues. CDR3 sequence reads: CSVGTSGILYEQYF. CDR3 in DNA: TGCAGCGTTGGAACTAGCGGTATCCTCTACGAGCAGTACTTC.

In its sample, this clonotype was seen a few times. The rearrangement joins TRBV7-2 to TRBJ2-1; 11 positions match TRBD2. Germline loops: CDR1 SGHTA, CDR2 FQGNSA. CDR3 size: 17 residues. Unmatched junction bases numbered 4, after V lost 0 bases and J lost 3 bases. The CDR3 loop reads CASSLAATSGSYNEQFF. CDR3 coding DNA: TGTGCCAGCAGCTTAGCGGCAACTAGCGGGAGCTACAATGAGCAGTTCTTC.

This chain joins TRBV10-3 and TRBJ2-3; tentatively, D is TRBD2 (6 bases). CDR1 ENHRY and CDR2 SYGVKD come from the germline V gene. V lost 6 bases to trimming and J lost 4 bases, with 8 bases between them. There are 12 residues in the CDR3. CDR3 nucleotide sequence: TGTGCCATCAGGCGGGAAGCAGATACGCAGTATTTT. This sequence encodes CAIRREADTQYF.

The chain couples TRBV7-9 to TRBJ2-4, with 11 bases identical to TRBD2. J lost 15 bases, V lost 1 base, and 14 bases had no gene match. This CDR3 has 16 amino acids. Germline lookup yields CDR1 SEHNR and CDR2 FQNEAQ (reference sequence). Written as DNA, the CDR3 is TGTGCCAGCAGCTTAGGACTAGCGGGATCCCAAGAGACCCGGTACTTC. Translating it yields CASSLGLAGSQETRYF.

The CDR3 region is CASILQDTQYF. The DNA of the CDR3 is TGTGCCAGCATTTTGCAAGATACGCAGTATTTT. The rearrangement joins TRBV7-9 to TRBJ2-3; D remains unclear. The CDR3 is made up of 11 amino acids. Trimming removed 7 bases from V and 5 bases from J, with 7 bases in between. CDR1 and CDR2 from the germline V gene are SEHNR and FQNEAQ (reference sequence).